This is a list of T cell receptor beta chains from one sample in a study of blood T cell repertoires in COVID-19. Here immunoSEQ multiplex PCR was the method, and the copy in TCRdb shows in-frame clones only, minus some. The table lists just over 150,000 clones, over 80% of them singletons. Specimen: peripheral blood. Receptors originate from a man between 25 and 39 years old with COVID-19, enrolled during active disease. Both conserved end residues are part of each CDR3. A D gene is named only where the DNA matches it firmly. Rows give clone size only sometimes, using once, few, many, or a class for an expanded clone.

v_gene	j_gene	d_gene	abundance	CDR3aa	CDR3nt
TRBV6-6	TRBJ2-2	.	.	CASSLLGLAGELFF	TGTGCCAGCAGCCTTTTGGGGCTGGCGGGGGAGCTGTTTTTT
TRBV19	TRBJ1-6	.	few	CASSMDRNNSPLHF	TGTGCCAGTAGTATGGACAGAAACAATTCACCCCTCCACTTT
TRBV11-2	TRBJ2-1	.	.	CASSLGRDTYNEQFF	TGTGCCAGCAGCTTAGGTCGGGACACCTACAATGAGCAGTTCTTC
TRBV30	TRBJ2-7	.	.	CAWSVTLSYEQYF	TGTGCCTGGAGTGTGACACTTTCCTACGAGCAGTACTTC
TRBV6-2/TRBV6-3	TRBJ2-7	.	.	CASRYTGSYEQYF	TGTGCCAGCAGGTACACAGGGTCCTACGAGCAGTACTTC
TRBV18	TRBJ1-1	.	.	CASSPPNRDPEAFF	TGTGCCAGCTCACCGCCCAACAGGGACCCTGAAGCTTTCTTT
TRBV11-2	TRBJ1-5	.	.	CASSLDGGHNQPQHF	TGTGCCAGCAGCTTAGACGGGGGGCACAATCAGCCCCAGCATTTT
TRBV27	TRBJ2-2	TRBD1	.	CASSPYRQGNTGELFF	TGTGCCAGCAGTCCTTACCGACAGGGGAACACCGGGGAGCTGTTTTTT
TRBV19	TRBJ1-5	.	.	CASSIGVVGAQPQHF	TGTGCCAGTAGTATAGGGGTCGTGGGGGCTCAGCCCCAGCATTTT
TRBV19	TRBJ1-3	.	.	CASSRGDFPTYSGNTIYF	TGTGCCAGTAGCCGGGGGGACTTCCCTACCTACTCTGGAAACACCATATATTTT
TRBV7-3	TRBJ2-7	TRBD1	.	CASSPRQGDEQYF	TGTGCCAGCAGCCCGAGACAGGGAGACGAGCAGTACTTC
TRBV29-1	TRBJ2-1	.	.	CSVVGSSYNEQFF	TGCAGCGTTGTTGGGAGCTCCTACAATGAGCAGTTCTTC
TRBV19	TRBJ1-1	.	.	CASRIQGNTEAFF	TGTGCCAGTAGGATTCAGGGGAACACTGAAGCTTTCTTT
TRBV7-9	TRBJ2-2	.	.	CASSSPRAGELFF	TGTGCCAGCAGCTCCCCCAGGGCCGGGGAGCTGTTTTTT
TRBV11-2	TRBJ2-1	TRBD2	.	CASSLDSLAGGPYTKEQFF	TGTGCCAGCAGCTTAGATTCGCTAGCGGGGGGGCCGTATACTAAGGAGCAGTTCTTC
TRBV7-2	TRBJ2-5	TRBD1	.	CASSLLTGFPQETQYF	TGTGCCAGCAGCCTTCTGACAGGGTTCCCCCAAGAGACCCAGTACTTC
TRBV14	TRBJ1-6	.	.	CASSFFQDSPLHF	TGTGCCAGCAGCTTTTTTCAGGATTCACCCCTCCACTTT
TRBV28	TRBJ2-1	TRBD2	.	CASSGLAGQPLYNEQFF	TGTGCCAGCAGCGGACTAGCGGGCCAACCCCTATACAATGAGCAGTTCTTC
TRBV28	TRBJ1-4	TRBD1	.	CASSPGQFQSNEKLFF	TGTGCCAGCAGTCCGGGACAGTTCCAGTCAAATGAAAAACTGTTTTTT
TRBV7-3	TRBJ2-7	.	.	CASSFGTSTYEQYF	TGTGCCAGCAGCTTCGGGACTTCTACCTACGAGCAGTACTTC
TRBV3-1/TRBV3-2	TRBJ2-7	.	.	CASSRQFDGFYEQYF	TGTGCCAGCAGCCGGCAATTTGACGGGTTCTACGAGCAGTACTTC
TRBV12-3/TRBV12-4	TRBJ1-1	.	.	CASSLSDTEAFF	TGTGCCAGCAGTTTATCCGACACTGAAGCTTTCTTT
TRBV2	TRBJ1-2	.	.	CASSERREEGYTF	TGTGCCAGCAGTGAACGCAGGGAGGAGGGCTACACCTTC